This TCR beta chain was profiled in a study of blood T cell repertoires in COVID-19. TCRdb's copy holds only in-frame clones and misses some; the assay was immunoSEQ multiplex PCR. Of a few hundred thousand clones listed, 75% to 90% are singletons. Germline CDR1 and CDR2: KGHSH and LQKENI. This CDR3 has 13 amino acids. With 1 base removed from V and 7 bases from J, the gap between germline ends came to 10 bases. The receptor was isolated from a human donor in a cohort sampled during active COVID-19. Input material: peripheral blood. The chain recombines TRBV18 with TRBJ1-1, with D perhaps TRBD1 (6 bases). CDR3 in amino acids: CASSPRSDSEAFF. The CDR3 nucleotides are TGTGCCAGCTCACCACGGTCGGACAGTGAAGCTTTCTTT.